A selection of T cell receptor beta chains follows, all from one sample in a study of PD-1 blockade in classical Hodgkin lymphoma. Data came from immunoSEQ multiplex PCR; TCRdb stores just in-frame clones and leaves some out. The sample comprises 6,600 or so clones, over 70% of which are singletons, and 35% to 45% rests with the top ten. The material sequenced was peripheral blood mononuclear cells (PBMCs), taken before the fourth cycle of nivolumab. Receptors were obtained from a human donor with classical Hodgkin lymphoma. The CDR3 runs from the conserved cysteine through the conserved F or W. D genes are given only for firm matches. Clone sizes are given selectively: once, few, many, or a class where the clone is expanded.

TRBV7-2,TRBD1,NA,TRBJ1-5,TGTGCCAGCAGCTTAGTTTGGACAGGGGGGTATCAGCCCCAGCATTTT,CASSLVWTGGYQPQHF
TRBV5-6,NA,NA,TRBJ1-5,TGTGCCAGCAGCTTTTTTTTAGGCAATCAGCCCCAGCATTTT,CASSFFLGNQPQHF
TRBV29-1,NA,NA,TRBJ2-7,TGCAGCGTTGAGTACCAGGGGGGGAATTTTGAGCAGTACTTC,CSVEYQGGNFEQYF
TRBV2,TRBD1,NA,TRBJ1-1,TGTGCCAGCAGCCGAACAGGGGTGGTAGCTGAAGCTTTCTTT,CASSRTGVVAEAFF
TRBV29-1,TRBD1,NA,TRBJ2-7,TGCAGCGTTGACGGACAGGCCGAAGGGCAGTACTTC,CSVDGQAEGQYF
TRBV29-1,NA,NA,TRBJ2-1,TGCAGCGTTGAACTCCCCCCCGAGCAGTTCTTC,CSVELPPEQFF
TRBV20-1,NA,NA,TRBJ2-3,TGCAGTGCTACCGTGACAGATACGCAGTATTTT,CSATVTDTQYF
TRBV6-6,NA,NA,TRBJ2-2,TGTGCCAGCAGTTTCAGGACCGGGGAGCTGTTTTTT,CASSFRTGELFF
TRBV12-5,NA,NA,TRBJ2-4,TGTGCTAGTGGTTTGCCGTCCGTAGCCAAAAACATTCAGTACTTC,CASGLPSVAKNIQYF
TRBV19,NA,NA,TRBJ2-7,TGTGCCAGTAGTAACCTGAGGGCATCTTCGAACGAGCAGTACTTC,CASSNLRASSNEQYF
TRBV5-6,NA,NA,TRBJ1-3,TGTGCCAGCAGCTTCCCGCCTGGAAACACCATATATTTT,CASSFPPGNTIYF
TRBV7-9,NA,NA,TRBJ2-7,TGTGCCAGCAGCCAGATCCCAGGGTTTACCGAGCAGTACTTC,CASSQIPGFTEQYF
TRBV28,TRBD1,NA,TRBJ2-7,TGTGCCAGCAGTGGGACAGTCTCCTACGAGCAGTACTTC,CASSGTVSYEQYF
TRBV7-6,NA,NA,TRBJ2-1,TGTGCCAGCAGCCCCCTTAGACACAATGAGCAGTTCTTC,CASSPLRHNEQFF
TRBV25-1,TRBD1,NA,TRBJ2-3,TGTGCCAGCCATCCAGGGGGTCGAACAGATACGCAGTATTTT,CASHPGGRTDTQYF
TRBV19,NA,NA,TRBJ1-6,TGTGCCAGTAGTATGATCCTAGGCTACAATTCACCCCTCCACTTT,CASSMILGYNSPLHF
TRBV13,TRBD1,NA,TRBJ2-7,TGTGCCAGCAGCATTAGACAGGGTGTCCACGAGCAGTACTTC,CASSIRQGVHEQYF
TRBV10-3,TRBD1,NA,TRBJ2-1,TGTGCCTTGGCCAGGGGGTTTGAAAATGAGCAGTTCTTC,CALARGFENEQFF
TRBV18,TRBD1,NA,TRBJ1-2,TGTGCCAGCTCACCCCTGACAGGGGTAGGAAATGGCTACACCTTC,CASSPLTGVGNGYTF
TRBV7-9,NA,NA,TRBJ1-5,TGTGCCAGCAGCCTATTCGATGTCTACGGTCGCAATCAGCCCCAGCATTTT,CASSLFDVYGRNQPQHF
TRBV7-2,TRBD2,NA,TRBJ2-2,TGTGCCAGCAGCTTAGGGAGCGGGAGCGACACCGGGGAGCTGTTTTTT,CASSLGSGSDTGELFF
TRBV2,NA,NA,TRBJ2-7,TGTGCCAGCAGGGAGTACGAGCAGTACTTC,CASREYEQYF
TRBV10-3,TRBD2,once,TRBJ2-1,TGTGCCATCAGTGGACCGGGACTAGCGAACTCCTACAATGAGCAGTTCTTC,CAISGPGLANSYNEQFF
TRBV28,NA,NA,TRBJ2-2,TGTGCCAGCACCAGGACAGTGAACACCGGGGAGCTGTTTTTT,CASTRTVNTGELFF
TRBV5-4,NA,NA,TRBJ2-5,TGTGCCAGCAGCATCGACCAAGAGACCCAGTACTTC,CASSIDQETQYF
TRBV29-1,NA,few,TRBJ2-3,TGCAGCGTTGCTCTGGATAATCCAGATACGCAGTATTTT,CSVALDNPDTQYF
TRBV15,TRBD1,few,TRBJ2-5,TGTGCCACCAGCAGAGAATTCGGACAGGGACAGACCCAGTACTTC,CATSREFGQGQTQYF
TRBV11-2,TRBD1,NA,TRBJ2-1,TGTGCCAGCAGCTTAGATAGGTTGGCGGGACAGGCTTACAATGAGCAGTTCTTC,CASSLDRLAGQAYNEQFF
TRBV13,NA,few,TRBJ2-1,TGTGCCAGCAGCCTCAGGGGGGCTAAGGACAATGAGCAGTTCTTC,CASSLRGAKDNEQFF
TRBV11-2,NA,NA,TRBJ2-5,TGTGCCAGCAGCTTAGGGGGCAAGGAGACCCAGTACTTC,CASSLGGKETQYF
TRBV11-1,TRBD2,medium-sized,TRBJ2-3,TGTGCCAGCAGCAAAAACGGAGCGGGAGCGAGCACAGATACGCAGTATTTT,CASSKNGAGASTDTQYF
TRBV11-3,NA,NA,TRBJ2-2,TGTGCCAGCAGGGCCCTTGCTGGCACCGGGGAGCTGTTTTTT,CASRALAGTGELFF
TRBV18,NA,NA,TRBJ2-2,TGTGCCAGCTCACCGAACATCGTCGCGAACACCGGGGAGCTGTTTTTT,CASSPNIVANTGELFF
TRBV4-2,TRBD1,once,TRBJ2-7,TGTGCCAGCAGCCAGCTTGGGGGGGACAGGGGTTCCTACGAGCAGTACTTC,CASSQLGGDRGSYEQYF
TRBV28,NA,NA,TRBJ1-3,TGTGCCAGCAGTTTCGACTGGAGCTCTGGAAACACCATATATTTT,CASSFDWSSGNTIYF
TRBV5-4,NA,NA,TRBJ1-2,TGTGCCAGCAGCACGGACAGCTTCTTCTATGGCTACACCTTC,CASSTDSFFYGYTF
TRBV4-3,NA,few,TRBJ2-3,TGCGCCAGCAGCCAAGCGGTAGCATTCGCAGATACGCAGTATTTT,CASSQAVAFADTQYF
TRBV4-2,TRBD1,NA,TRBJ1-1,TGTGCCAGCAGCCAAGATCGGACAGGGGCGTCGAACACTGAAGCTTTCTTT,CASSQDRTGASNTEAFF
TRBV11-2,NA,NA,TRBJ2-5,TGTGCCAGCAGCACGGGGTATCAAGAGACCCAGTACTTC,CASSTGYQETQYF
TRBV5-1,TRBD2,NA,TRBJ2-1,TGCGCCAGCAGCTTGGAAACTAGCGGGGTGAACAATGAGCAGTTCTTC,CASSLETSGVNNEQFF
TRBV5-1,TRBD2,NA,TRBJ2-1,TGCGCCAGCAGCTCTAGCGGGAGTGAAGGGGATGAGCAGTTCTTC,CASSSSGSEGDEQFF
TRBV4-3,TRBD1,NA,TRBJ1-1,TGCGCCAGCAGCCAAGGTCGGACAGGAATGAACACTGAAGCTTTCTTT,CASSQGRTGMNTEAFF
TRBV4-2,NA,NA,TRBJ1-1,TGTGCCAGCAGCCACTCGTCGGGCACTGAAGCTTTCTTT,CASSHSSGTEAFF